This T cell receptor beta chain was captured by sequencing in a study of blood T cells in healthy people across ages. The CDR3 is made up of 14 amino acids. Germline V gene lookup returns CDR1 DFQATT and CDR2 SNEGSKA (reference sequence). J lost 6 bases, V lost 8 bases, and 11 bases had no gene match. Through a sample-barcoded 5' primer and a J-beta primer mix, a second PCR was run for 7 to 11 cycles. In TCRdb, the 5' RACE reads were re-called with MiXCR into one record per CDR3 protein. The sample lists some 1 million distinct CDR3 sequences, over 35% occurring once. The specimen sequenced was blood. The rearrangement joins TRBV20-1 to TRBJ2-1, with TRBD2 matching 9 bases. The receptor's source is a woman between 55 and 75 years old in good health. This CDR3 is CSFRSLAGFNEQFF. The CDR3 DNA reads as TGCAGTTTCAGATCCCTAGCGGGATTCAATGAGCAGTTCTTC.